Reported below is one T cell receptor (beta chain). The J segment lost 1 base and the V segment lost 3 bases, leaving 8 bases of the junction unmatched. The CDR3 spans 15 residues. The germline V gene encodes CDR1 SQVTM and CDR2 ANQGSEA. The data were obtained in a study of shared clonotypes between healthy human individuals. Assay used: immunoSEQ multiplex PCR; TCRdb lists only in-frame clones, some missing. The sample lists about 2.3 million clones, over 90% occurring once. Sequences were obtained from naive CD4+ T cells from PBMCs. Subset specified: CD45RA+ positively selected. This TCR came from a man in his late teens or twenties in good health. Some clones in this sample may be carry-over from other donors' samples. This chain uses TRBV29-1 with TRBJ2-5; 7 nucleotides agree with TRBD2. Written as DNA, the CDR3 is TGCAGCGTTGATGTGTCAGCGGGGACCCAAGAGACCCAGTACTTC. It encodes CSVDVSAGTQETQYF.